Shown below are 18 T cell receptor beta chains from a single sample sequenced in a study of regulatory T cells in long-lasting Graves disease. To make TCR beta libraries, researchers used iRepertoire HTBI primers and Arm-PCR of CDR3 regions. TCRdb recomputed calls from the multiplex PCR reads with MiXCR, one row per CDR3 protein. Among some 240,000 distinct CDR3 sequences listed, about 19% were seen once. Time point specified: newly diagnosed GD, antithyroid drugs for less than 3 months. RNA extracted from PBMCs served as the sequencing template. Another study also made use of these data, one on T cells in Graves' hyperthyroidism and ophthalmopathy.

The sample consisted of peripheral blood mononuclear cells (PBMCs), taken at new diagnosis, from a patient treated with antithyroid drugs. The receptors here all came from a woman under 40 with Graves disease.

V and J are TRBV28 and TRBJ2-3; 10 nucleotides align to TRBD2. Germline CDR1 MDHEN, CDR2 SYDVKM. The CDR3 is 16 residues long. V gave up 6 bases and J gave up 3 bases; unmatched junction bases: 9. The CDR3 DNA is TGTGCCAGCAGCCATCTTCTAGCGGGAGCAACAGATACGCAGTATTTT. It yields the protein CASSHLLAGATDTQYF.

The sample holds many counts of this clonotype. This chain joins TRBV9 and TRBJ2-3; D may match TRBD1 or TRBD2 (5 bases each). CDR1 is SGDLS and CDR2 is YYNGEE in the germline V gene. Trimming cost V 5 bases and J 5 bases, with 9 bases left between them. The CDR3 totals 12 residues. In DNA form, the CDR3 reads TGTGCCAGCAGGGGGGTCGGAGATACGCAGTATTTT. The encoded protein is CASRGVGDTQYF.

At least ten counts were recorded for this clonotype. V is TRBV6-2 or TRBV6-3 and J is TRBJ2-1; 9 bases match TRBD2. The length of the CDR3 is 14 residues. The trim removed 10 bases at V and 5 bases at J, leaving 9 bases unmatched. Germline assignment: CDR1 MNHEY and CDR2 SVGEGT. CDR3 nucleotides: TGTGCCACCATGGCTAGCGGGGCAAACAATGAGCAGTTCTTC. Protein sequence: CATMASGANNEQFF.

Regarding this clonotype: Without the conserved terminal phenylalanine or tryptophan, this CDR3 likely stems from a read error. V usage is TRBV2 and J usage is TRBJ2-2; TRBD2 aligns across 9 bases. Germline trimming cut 4 bases from V and 1 base from J; bases unmatched to any gene: 4. The CDR3 is 16 amino acids. CDR1 SNHLY and CDR2 FYNNEI come from the germline V gene. In nucleotides, the CDR3 is TGTGCCAGCAGTGTTAGAGCGGGGGGGAACACCGGGGAGCTGTTTTCT. Translating gives CASSVRAGGNTGELFS.

To note about this clonotype: One junction end disagrees with the germline gene, perhaps due to a read error. In DNA form, the CDR3 reads TGTGTCAGTAGGGTGGGAGGCGGCGACGAGCAGTACTTC. This translates into CVSRVGGGDEQYF. The rearrangement links TRBV19 to TRBJ2-7; weak D call: TRBD2 (6 bases). CDR1 is LNHDA and CDR2 is SQIVND in the germline V gene (reference sequence). The CDR3 is 13 residues long. The whole variable domain, filled in from reference TRBV19 and TRBJ2-7, reads DGGITQSPKYLFRKEGQNVTLSCEQNLNHDAMYWYRQDPGQGLRLIYYSQIVNDFQKGDIAEGYSVSREKKESFPLTVTSAQKNPTAFYLCVSRVGGGDEQYFGPGTRLTVT.

This clonotype was detected many times. V is TRBV5-6 and J is TRBJ2-3; D gene uncertain. Trimming shortened V by 4 bases and J by 2 bases, and 14 bases separated the two germline ends. CDR1 SGHDT and CDR2 YYEEEE come from the germline V gene. The CDR3 has 15 residues. The CDR3 region has the DNA TGTGCCAGCAGCCTAGGCCGAATCGTCACAGATACGCAGTATTTT. Amino acid sequence: CASSLGRIVTDTQYF.

Ten or more counts support this clonotype. The V gene is TRBV6-2 or TRBV6-3, the J gene TRBJ2-7; tentative D call: TRBD2 (5 bases). The CDR3 covers 14 residues. CDR1 and CDR2 (germline): MNHEY, SVGEGT. V lost 5 bases, J lost 5 bases, and 16 bases lay in between. CDR3 bases: TGTGCCAGCAGTGAAATACGAGGGTCCGACGAGCAGTACTTC. Translation: CASSEIRGSDEQYF.

The chain uses TRBV6-5 and TRBJ2-1, with TRBD1 matching over 8 bases. This CDR3 region has 14 residues. V lost 4 bases to trimming and J lost 8 bases; unmatched junction nucleotides: 7. Germline V CDR1 and CDR2: MNHEY, SVGAGI. The CDR3: CASSFRGLLDEQFF. The CDR3 nucleotides read TGTGCCAGCAGTTTCAGGGGGCTCTTAGATGAGCAGTTCTTC.

This clonotype was detected many times. This sequence joins TRBV20-1 and TRBJ2-1, with TRBD2 matching 11 bases. The CDR3 loop spans 15 amino acids. The V segment lost 5 bases and the J segment 3 bases; nucleotides outside the gene matches: 6. The germline V gene encodes CDR1 DFQATT and CDR2 SNEGSKA (reference sequence). The CDR3 loop reads CSAGGTSGNYNEQFF. DNA for the CDR3: TGCAGTGCTGGGGGGACTAGCGGAAACTACAATGAGCAGTTCTTC.

This clonotype was seen repeatedly, ten times or more. The junction shows a germline mismatch at one end, possibly a read error. CDR3 residues: CASTPGLAENEQFF. CDR3 sequence (DNA): TGTGCCAGCACACCGGGACTAGCGGAAAATGAGCAGTTCTTC. The chain joins TRBV18 to TRBJ2-1; 11 bases align to TRBD2. This CDR3 comprises 14 residues. CDR1 and CDR2 (germline): KGHSH, LQKENI. Drawing the rest from reference TRBV18 and TRBJ2-1, the complete variable domain is NAGVMQNPRHLVRRRGQEARLRCSPMKGHSHVYWYRQLPEEGLKFMVYLQKENIIDESGMPKERFSAEFPKEGPSILRIQQVVRGDSAAYFCASTPGLAENEQFFGPGTRLTVL.

This clonotype was seen at least ten times. This sequence joins TRBV9 and TRBJ2-7; 11 bases map to TRBD1. This CDR3 contains 16 residues. Germline CDR1 and CDR2: SGDLS and YYNGEE. The V gene end was trimmed by 4 bases and the J gene end by 3 bases; junction bases not matched to a gene: 9. The chain's CDR3 is CASSPTPDRGRYEQYF. Written as DNA, the CDR3 is TGTGCCAGCAGCCCCACCCCGGACAGGGGGCGCTACGAGCAGTACTTC.

This clonotype was seen at least ten times. This chain uses TRBV6-1 with TRBJ1-1, with a tentative D call TRBD1 (6 bases). The CDR3 totals 15 residues. Per germline, CDR1 MNHNS and CDR2 SASEGT. Trimming cost V 7 bases and J 0 bases, with 15 bases left between them. The CDR3 loop reads CASTVAGVMNTEAFF. The CDR3 coding sequence is TGTGCCAGCACGGTAGCAGGGGTTATGAACACTGAAGCTTTCTTT.

This clonotype occurred many times. J is TRBJ2-7 and V is TRBV5-1; D remains ambiguous. The CDR3 length is 14 residues. Germline-derived CDR1 and CDR2 are SGHRS and YFSETQ. The V end lost 1 base, the J end lost 0 bases, and 8 bases lay between the germline ends. CDR3 in amino acids: CASSLRSVSYEQYF. The CDR3 DNA reads TGCGCCAGCAGCTTGCGGAGCGTCTCCTACGAGCAGTACTTC.

This clonotype was detected a few times. The rearrangement uses TRBV9 and TRBJ2-2; maybe TRBD2 (5 bases). This CDR3 has 16 residues. Germline CDR1 reads SGDLS; CDR2 reads YYNGEE. V was cut by 2 bases and J by 4 bases, with 15 bases left in between. The CDR3 nucleotides are TGTGCCAGCAGCGTCCAAGCGCCTCGGGGCACCGGGGAGCTGTTTTTT. Encoded protein: CASSVQAPRGTGELFF.

In its sample, this clonotype was seen many times. The chain uses TRBV27 and TRBJ2-5, with D possibly being TRBD2 (6 bases). CDR1 MNHEY and CDR2 SMNVEV come from the germline V gene (reference sequence). The ends were cut back, 5 bases at V and 4 bases at J, with 20 bases in the middle. The CDR3 covers 16 residues. In DNA form, the CDR3 reads TGTGCCAGCAGTCCTCTGGGGGACTTTTATGGAGAGACCCAGTACTTC. Protein product: CASSPLGDFYGETQYF.

This clonotype was found many times. This chain connects TRBV18 to TRBJ2-6, with 7 bases identical to TRBD2. The V gene's germline CDR1 is KGHSH and CDR2 LQKENI. This CDR3 has 16 residues. V dropped 1 base and J dropped 0; count of bases not matched to a gene: 0. CDR3 sequence reads: CASSPRGGSGANVLTF. CDR3 nucleotides: TGTGCCAGCTCACCACGGGGGGGCTCTGGGGCCAACGTCCTGACTTTC.

This clonotype showed up just once. The chain has TRBV28 and TRBJ2-1; 7 bases line up with TRBD2. CDR1 is MDHEN, CDR2 SYDVKM, per germline. V was clipped by 6 bases and J by 6 bases; unmatched bases: 8. The CDR3 is 14 amino acids. This CDR3 is CASREGGSVNEQFF. The CDR3 DNA sequence: TGTGCCAGCAGGGAGGGAGGGAGCGTCAATGAGCAGTTCTTC.

This clonotype was counted ten times or more. The chain uses TRBV19 and TRBJ2-7; no definite D call. The CDR3 spans 14 residues. With 1 base removed from V and 2 bases from J, the gap between germline ends came to 9 bases. Germline V gene sequence: CDR1 LNHDA, CDR2 SQIVND (reference sequence). CDR3 coding DNA: TGTGCCAGTAGTATAGGACAAACCACCTACGAGCAGTACTTC. Its protein is CASSIGQTTYEQYF.